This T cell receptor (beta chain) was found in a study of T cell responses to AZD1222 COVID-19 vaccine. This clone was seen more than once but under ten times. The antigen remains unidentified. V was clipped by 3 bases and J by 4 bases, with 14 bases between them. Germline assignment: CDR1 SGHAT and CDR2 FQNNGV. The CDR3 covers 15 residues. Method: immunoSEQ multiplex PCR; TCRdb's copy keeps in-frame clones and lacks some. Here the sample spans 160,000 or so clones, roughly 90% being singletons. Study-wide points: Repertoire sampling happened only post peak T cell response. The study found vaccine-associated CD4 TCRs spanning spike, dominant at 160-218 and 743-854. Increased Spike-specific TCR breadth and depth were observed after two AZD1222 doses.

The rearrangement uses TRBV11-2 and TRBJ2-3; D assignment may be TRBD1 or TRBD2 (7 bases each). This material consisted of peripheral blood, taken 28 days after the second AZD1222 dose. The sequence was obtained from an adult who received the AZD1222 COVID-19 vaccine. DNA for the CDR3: TGTGCCAGCAGCTTTGAGACAGGGAGGGCAGATACGCAGTATTTT. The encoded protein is CASSFETGRADTQYF.